The next 23 T cell receptor beta chains were all read from a single sample in a study of blood T cell repertoires in COVID-19. Only in-frame clones appear in the TCRdb table, and some are missing; sequencing was by immunoSEQ multiplex PCR. Of 7,000 or so clones in the sample, roughly nine tenths are singletons; the top ten hold under 11%. The sample was peripheral blood. The source of these receptors is a man between 65 and 85 years old with active COVID-19.

The V gene is TRBV19, the J gene TRBJ2-1; possible D gene TRBD1, 6 bases. V dropped 1 base and J dropped 4 bases, with 14 bases sitting between them. CDR1 and CDR2 from the germline V gene are LNHDA and SQIVND (reference sequence). The CDR3 length is 16 residues. This CDR3 is CASSIGWAGEYNEQFF. The CDR3 region has the DNA TGTGCCAGTAGTATAGGATGGGCAGGGGAATACAATGAGCAGTTCTTC.

The gene calls are TRBV27 and TRBJ2-3, with 9 bases identical to TRBD2. J lost 2 bases, V lost 3 bases, and 6 bases had no gene match. The germline CDR1 and CDR2 sequences are MNHEY and SMNVEV (reference sequence). The CDR3 has 16 amino acids. The CDR3 here is CASSLAASGNTDTQYF. The DNA for the CDR3 is TGTGCCAGCAGTTTGGCAGCTAGCGGGAACACAGATACGCAGTATTTT.

This clone occurred a few times. The chain couples TRBV25-1 to TRBJ2-2; D call uncertain. The germline gives CDR1 MGHDK, CDR2 SYGVNS. CDR3 length: 14 residues. With 4 bases removed from V and 5 bases from J, the gap between germline ends came to 11 bases. For the CDR3, the DNA is TGTGCCAGCAGTGCCCACCAGCGTACCGGGGAGCTGTTTTTT. This encodes CASSAHQRTGELFF.

The chain combines TRBV3-1 (or the pseudogene TRBV3-2) with TRBJ2-3; 9 bases are shared with TRBD2. The CDR3 is 16 residues long. J gave up 5 bases and V 1 base, and 7 bases lay outside the gene matches. CDR1 is LGHDT and CDR2 is YNNKEL in the germline V gene (reference sequence). The CDR3 coding sequence is TGTGCCAGCAGCCAAGCTGCGGGGGGGCCTGTAGATACGCAGTATTTT. As protein: CASSQAAGGPVDTQYF.

The chain has TRBV14 and TRBJ2-3; a possible D gene is TRBD1 (6 bases). V gave up 2 bases and J gave up 1 base, with 7 bases separating them. Germline V CDR1 and CDR2: SGHDN, FVKESK. The CDR3 is 14 amino acids. The DNA of the CDR3 is TGTGCCAGCAGCCAACACAGGGGCACAGATACGCAGTATTTT. Its translation is CASSQHRGTDTQYF.

This clone is termed medium-sized (0.01 to 0.1%). The rearrangement links TRBV4-1 to TRBJ1-5; D is unresolved. The length of the CDR3 is 13 residues. Trimming took 8 bases from V and 2 from J, leaving 10 bases between them. Germline lookup yields CDR1 MGHRA and CDR2 YSYEKL. CDR3 region: CASSERGNQPQHF. The CDR3 DNA reads as TGCGCCAGCTCGGAGAGGGGCAATCAGCCCCAGCATTTT.

This rearrangement joins TRBV10-3 to TRBJ1-1; 9 positions match TRBD1. V lost 10 bases and J lost 1; bases outside the gene matches: 13. The length of the CDR3 is 16 residues. CDR1 is ENHRY and CDR2 is SYGVKD in the germline V gene. CDR3 coding DNA: TGTGCCACAGCACAGGGGGCAGGCTGGGGGAACACTGAAGCTTTCTTT. Amino acid sequence: CATAQGAGWGNTEAFF.

The chain recombines TRBV18 with TRBJ2-7; TRBD2 is a possible D gene (5 bases). The CDR3 is 18 amino acids. Trimming shortened V by 0 bases and J by 1 base, and 19 bases separated the two germline ends. Germline-derived CDR1 and CDR2 are KGHSH and LQKENI. Written as DNA, the CDR3 is TGTGCCAGCTCACCACCGCGGTTAGGTCGGGAAGCTTCCTACGAGCAGTACTTC. The encoded protein is CASSPPRLGREASYEQYF.

The chain couples TRBV29-1 to TRBJ2-7; 11 positions agree with TRBD1. The V gene end was trimmed by 1 base and the J gene end by 6 bases; junction bases not matched to a gene: 5. This CDR3 region has 14 residues. Germline assignment: CDR1 SQVTM and CDR2 ANQGSEA. In DNA, the CDR3 is TGCAGCGTTGAAGTTGGACAGGGGGCGGGCGAGCAGTACTTC. Protein product: CSVEVGQGAGEQYF.

V gene TRBV2 combines with J gene TRBJ2-7; D possibly corresponds to TRBD2 (6 bases). Trimming took off 4 bases at V and 13 bases at J, with 14 bases between the two ends. CDR1 SNHLY and CDR2 FYNNEI come from the germline V gene. The length of the CDR3 is 11 residues. CDR3 sequence: CASSVYSGQYF. For the CDR3, the DNA is TGTGCCAGCAGTGTGTACAGCGGGCAATACTTC. Looking up the rest from reference TRBV2 and TRBJ2-7 gives the full variable domain: EPEVTQTPSHQVTQMGQEVILRCVPISNHLYFYWYRQILGQKVEFLVSFYNNEISEKSEIFDDQFSVERPDGSNFTLKIRSTKLEDSAMYFCASSVYSGQYFGPGTRLTVT.

This clone has more than one count but fewer than ten. The chain is built from TRBV5-4 and TRBJ2-2; D is unresolved. The length of the CDR3 is 13 residues. CDR1 SGHNT and CDR2 YYREEE come from the germline V gene (reference sequence). V was cut by 1 base and J by 4 bases, with 5 bases left in between. CDR3 region: CASSLHGTGELFF. CDR3 sequence (DNA): TGTGCCAGCAGCTTGCACGGCACCGGGGAGCTGTTTTTT.

The genes are TRBV5-1 and TRBJ2-1; TRBD2 aligns across 10 bases. CDR1 and CDR2 from the germline V gene are SGHRS and YFSETQ. Germline trimming cut 7 bases from V and 2 bases from J; bases unmatched to any gene: 3. This CDR3 spans 14 amino acids. CDR3 in DNA: TGCGCCAGCGCGAGCGGGGGGGCCTACAATGAGCAGTTCTTC. Its translation: CASASGGAYNEQFF.

This clone was counted between two and nine times. The V gene is TRBV4-2, the J gene TRBJ2-5, with 8 bases identical to TRBD1. CDR1 LGHNA and CDR2 YNFKEQ come from the germline V gene. The CDR3 contains 13 residues. J was trimmed by 2 bases and V by 4 bases; bases with no gene match: 0. The CDR3 DNA reads as TGTGCCAGCAGCCGGACAGGGCAAGAGACCCAGTACTTC. Translated: CASSRTGQETQYF.

The chain uses TRBV7-2 and TRBJ1-5; D is unresolved. The V and J ends lost 2 bases and 7 bases respectively, with 15 bases between them. Per germline, CDR1 SGHTA and CDR2 FQGNSA. The CDR3 length is 15 residues. CDR3 in DNA: TGTGCCAGCAGCTTATCCGCCCCAGGATCGCAGCCCCAGCATTTT. This encodes CASSLSAPGSQPQHF. The full variable domain, completed using reference TRBV7-2 and TRBJ1-5, is GAGVSQSPSNKVTEKGKDVELRCDPISGHTALYWYRQSLGQGLEFLIYFQGNSAPDKSGLPSDRFSAERTGGSVSTLTIQRTQQEDSAVYLCASSLSAPGSQPQHFGDGTRLSIL.

The rearrangement uses TRBV5-6 and TRBJ2-7; the D gene is possibly TRBD2 (5 bases). CDR3 size: 12 residues. Germline V lookup: CDR1 SGHDT, CDR2 YYEEEE. V was clipped by 4 bases and J by 4 bases, with 9 bases between them. CDR3 nucleotide sequence: TGTGCCAGCAGCCCCGGGGATTACGAGCAGTACTTC. Translation gives CASSPGDYEQYF.

The chain is built from TRBV7-8 and TRBJ1-2; D possibly corresponds to TRBD1 (6 bases). CDR3 size: 14 residues. Trimming took 5 bases from V and 4 from J, leaving 14 bases between them. The germline V gene encodes CDR1 SGHVS and CDR2 FQNEAQ. This CDR3 is CASSPSGAAYGYTF. CDR3 DNA sequence: TGTGCCAGCAGCCCGTCAGGGGCGGCCTATGGCTACACCTTC.

The chain joins TRBV2 to TRBJ2-5; the D gene is possibly TRBD1 (6 bases). CDR1 is SNHLY, CDR2 FYNNEI, per germline. The CDR3 extends over 14 amino acids. Trimming cost V 5 bases and J 0 bases, with 10 bases left between them. The CDR3 sequence: CASSWTEYQETQYF. DNA for the CDR3: TGTGCCAGCAGTTGGACAGAGTACCAAGAGACCCAGTACTTC.

This clone was seen only a few times. The chain links TRBV19 to TRBJ2-5; 14 nucleotides line up with TRBD2. The V segment lost 3 bases and the J segment 3 bases; nucleotides outside the gene matches: 0. Per germline, CDR1 LNHDA and CDR2 SQIVND (reference sequence). There are 15 residues in the CDR3. CDR3: CASSMTSGGEETQYF. As DNA, the CDR3 is TGTGCCAGTAGTATGACTAGCGGGGGGGAAGAGACCCAGTACTTC. Together with reference TRBV19 and TRBJ2-5, the CDR3 gives the full variable domain: DGGITQSPKYLFRKEGQNVTLSCEQNLNHDAMYWYRQDPGQGLRLIYYSQIVNDFQKGDIAEGYSVSREKKESFPLTVTSAQKNPTAFYLCASSMTSGGEETQYFGPGTRLLVL.

This clone has only one observation. The rearrangement links TRBV5-8 to TRBJ2-3, with a weak D call TRBD2 (5 bases). Trimming cost V 0 bases and J 11 bases, with 16 bases left between them. This CDR3 has 14 amino acids. Germline V gene sequence: CDR1 SGHTS, CDR2 YDEGEE. CDR3 bases: TGTGCCAGCAGCTTGGCCGAATCGACCGGGAAGCAGTATTTT. Amino acid sequence: CASSLAESTGKQYF.

The chain joins TRBV7-2 to TRBJ2-3; 16 bases map to TRBD2. CDR3 length equals 19 residues. The germline gives CDR1 SGHTA, CDR2 FQGNSA. The ends lost 4 bases at V and 7 bases at J; junction bases unmatched: 14. This chain's CDR3 is CASSSSLAGTSGGAHTQYF. The DNA for the CDR3 is TGTGCCAGCAGCTCCTCCCTCGCCGGGACTAGCGGGGGGGCGCATACGCAGTATTTT.

This clone appeared a single time. The rearrangement joins TRBV5-1 to TRBJ2-1; tentatively, D is TRBD1 (5 bases). The V gene lost 2 bases and the J gene lost 4 bases, with 10 bases spanning the gap. CDR3 length: 14 amino acids. The germline V gene has CDR1 SGHRS and CDR2 YFSETQ. DNA for the CDR3: TGCGCCAGCAGCTTAGCAGGGCCGTACAATGAGCAGTTCTTC. As protein: CASSLAGPYNEQFF.

The rearrangement joins TRBV30 to TRBJ2-1, with a possible D match to TRBD1 (7 bases). The CDR3 is made up of 12 amino acids. Germline V gene sequence: CDR1 GTSNPN, CDR2 SVGIG (reference sequence). The V end was cut by 3 bases, the J end by 9 bases, with 12 bases between. The CDR3: CAWSGGQFEQFF. The CDR3 nucleotides read TGTGCCTGGAGCGGGGGACAGTTTGAGCAGTTCTTC.

The chain links TRBV7-9 to TRBJ1-2, with TRBD1 as a possible D gene (5 bases). The V end was cut by 2 bases, the J end by 8 bases, with 15 bases between. Per germline, CDR1 SEHNR and CDR2 FQNEAQ (reference sequence). The CDR3 runs to 14 residues. The CDR3 DNA reads TGTGCCAGCAGCTTAACCCTCGGGGGATTGGGCTACACCTTC. Its protein is CASSLTLGGLGYTF.